The T cell receptor beta chain under discussion was sequenced for a study of T cells of healthy individuals. MiXCR, applied by TCRdb to the 5' RACE reads, yields one record per CDR3 protein. The table includes around 98,000 distinct CDR3 sequences, 17% detected once. V gave up 4 bases and J gave up 12 bases; unmatched junction bases: 6. The length of the CDR3 is 11 residues. The V gene's germline CDR1 is ENHRY and CDR2 SYGVKD. This clonotype was detected a few times. The receptor was derived from a human donor in good health. The chain combines TRBV10-3 with TRBJ2-7, with 7 positions matching TRBD1. Written as DNA, the CDR3 is TGTGCCATCAGTGCACAGGGGATGTTGTACTTC. Translated, it gives CAISAQGMLYF.